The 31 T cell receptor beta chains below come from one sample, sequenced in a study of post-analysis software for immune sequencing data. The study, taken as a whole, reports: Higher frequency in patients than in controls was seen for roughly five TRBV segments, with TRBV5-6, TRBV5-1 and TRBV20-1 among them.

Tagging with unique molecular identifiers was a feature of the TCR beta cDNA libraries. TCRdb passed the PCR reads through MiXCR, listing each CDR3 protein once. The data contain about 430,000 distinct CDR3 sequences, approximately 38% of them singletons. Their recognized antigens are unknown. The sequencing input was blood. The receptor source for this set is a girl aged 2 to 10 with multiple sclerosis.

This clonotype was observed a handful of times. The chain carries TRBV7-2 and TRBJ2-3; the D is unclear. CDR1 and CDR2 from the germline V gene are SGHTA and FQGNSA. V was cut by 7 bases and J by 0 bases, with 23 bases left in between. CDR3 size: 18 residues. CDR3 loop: CASIPSGFSPPSTDTQYF. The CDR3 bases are TGTGCCAGCATTCCCTCCGGTTTTTCTCCCCCTAGCACAGATACGCAGTATTTT.

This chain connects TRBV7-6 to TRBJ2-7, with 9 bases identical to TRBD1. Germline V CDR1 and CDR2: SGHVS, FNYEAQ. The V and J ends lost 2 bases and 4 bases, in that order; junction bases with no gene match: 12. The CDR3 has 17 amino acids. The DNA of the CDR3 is TGTGCCAGCAGCTTAATTGTTCCGGGACAGGGATTTTACGAGCAGTACTTC. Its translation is CASSLIVPGQGFYEQYF.

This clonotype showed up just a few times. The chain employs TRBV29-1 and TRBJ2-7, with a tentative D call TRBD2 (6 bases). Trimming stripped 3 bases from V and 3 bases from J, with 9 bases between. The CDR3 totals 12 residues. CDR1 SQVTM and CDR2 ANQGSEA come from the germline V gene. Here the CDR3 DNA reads TGCAGCGTTGATATCGGGGGCTACGAGCAGTACTTC. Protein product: CSVDIGGYEQYF.

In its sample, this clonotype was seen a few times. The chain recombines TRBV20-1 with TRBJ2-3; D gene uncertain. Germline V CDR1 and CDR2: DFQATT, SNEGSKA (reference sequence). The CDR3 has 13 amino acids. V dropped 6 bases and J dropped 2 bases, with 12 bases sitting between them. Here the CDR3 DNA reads TGCAGTGCCTCGAGCATCACCACAGATACGCAGTATTTT. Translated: CSASSITTDTQYF.

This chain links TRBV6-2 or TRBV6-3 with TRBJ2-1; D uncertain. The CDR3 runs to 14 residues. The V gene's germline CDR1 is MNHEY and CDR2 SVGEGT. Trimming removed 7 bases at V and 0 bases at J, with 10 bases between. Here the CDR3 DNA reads TGTGCCAGCACCCGGGCCAGCTCCTACAATGAGCAGTTCTTC. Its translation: CASTRASSYNEQFF.

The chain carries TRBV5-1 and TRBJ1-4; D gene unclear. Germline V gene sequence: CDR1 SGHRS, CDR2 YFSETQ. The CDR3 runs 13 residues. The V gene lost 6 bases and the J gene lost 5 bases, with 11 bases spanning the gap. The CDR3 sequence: CASKYSVNEKLFF. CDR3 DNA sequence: TGCGCCAGCAAGTACAGTGTAAATGAAAAACTGTTTTTT.

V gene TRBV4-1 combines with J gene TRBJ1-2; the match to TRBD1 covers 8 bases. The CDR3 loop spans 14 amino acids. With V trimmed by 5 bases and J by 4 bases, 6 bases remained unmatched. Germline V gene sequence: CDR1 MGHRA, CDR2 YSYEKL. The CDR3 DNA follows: TGCGCCAGCAGCGCAGGGGGCAACGGCTATGGCTACACCTTC. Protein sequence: CASSAGGNGYGYTF.

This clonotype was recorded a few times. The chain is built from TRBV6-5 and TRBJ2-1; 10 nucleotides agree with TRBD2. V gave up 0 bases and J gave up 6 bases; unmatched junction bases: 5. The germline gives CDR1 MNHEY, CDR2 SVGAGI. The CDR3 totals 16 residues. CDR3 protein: CASSYSLAGAVNEQFF. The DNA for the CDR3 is TGTGCCAGCAGTTACTCCCTAGCGGGAGCTGTCAATGAGCAGTTCTTC.

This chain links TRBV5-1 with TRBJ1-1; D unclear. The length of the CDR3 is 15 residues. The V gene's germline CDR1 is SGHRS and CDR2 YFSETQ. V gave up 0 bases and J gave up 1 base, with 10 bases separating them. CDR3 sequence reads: CASSLGPRGNTEAFF. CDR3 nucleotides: TGCGCCAGCAGCTTGGGACCCCGCGGGAACACTGAAGCTTTCTTT.

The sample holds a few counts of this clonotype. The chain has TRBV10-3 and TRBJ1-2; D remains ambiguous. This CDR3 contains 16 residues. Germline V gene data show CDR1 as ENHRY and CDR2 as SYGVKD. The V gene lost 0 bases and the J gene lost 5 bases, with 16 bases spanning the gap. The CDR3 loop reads CAISESVEAVVYGYTF. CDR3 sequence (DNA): TGTGCCATCAGTGAGTCGGTTGAAGCAGTGGTATATGGCTACACCTTC.

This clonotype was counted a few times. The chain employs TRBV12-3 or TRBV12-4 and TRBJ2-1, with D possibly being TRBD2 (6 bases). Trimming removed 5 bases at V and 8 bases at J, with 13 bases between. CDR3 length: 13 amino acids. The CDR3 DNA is TGTGCCAGCAGTCTCGGAGGGCTCCATGAGCAGTTCTTC. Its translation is CASSLGGLHEQFF.

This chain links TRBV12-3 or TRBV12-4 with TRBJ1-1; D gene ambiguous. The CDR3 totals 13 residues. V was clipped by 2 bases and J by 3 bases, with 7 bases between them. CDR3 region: CASSLRQYTEAFF. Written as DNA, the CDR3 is TGTGCCAGCAGTTTAAGACAATACACTGAAGCTTTCTTT.

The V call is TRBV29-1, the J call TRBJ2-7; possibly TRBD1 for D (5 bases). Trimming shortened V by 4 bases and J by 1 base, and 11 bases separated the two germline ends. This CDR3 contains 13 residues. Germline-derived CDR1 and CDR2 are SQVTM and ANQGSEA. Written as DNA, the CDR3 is TGCAGCGTTGCACGAAGACAGTCCTACGAGCAGTACTTC. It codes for CSVARRQSYEQYF.

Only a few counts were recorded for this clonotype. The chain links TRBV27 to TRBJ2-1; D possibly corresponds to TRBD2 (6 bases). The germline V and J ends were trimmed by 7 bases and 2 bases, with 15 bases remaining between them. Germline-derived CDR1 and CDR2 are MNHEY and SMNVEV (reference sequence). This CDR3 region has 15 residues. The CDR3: CASTPGTGAYNEQFF. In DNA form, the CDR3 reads TGTGCCAGCACCCCCGGGACTGGAGCCTACAATGAGCAGTTCTTC.

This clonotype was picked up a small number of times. CDR3 region: CASSQVSGTGLYEQYF. CDR3 in DNA: TGCGCCAGCAGCCAAGTATCGGGGACAGGGCTCTACGAGCAGTACTTC. The chain combines TRBV4-1 with TRBJ2-7; TRBD1 aligns across 9 bases. In germline, CDR1 is MGHRA, CDR2 YSYEKL. Trimming at V came to 1 base and at J to 3 bases, leaving 7 bases not matched to a gene. The CDR3 extends over 16 amino acids.

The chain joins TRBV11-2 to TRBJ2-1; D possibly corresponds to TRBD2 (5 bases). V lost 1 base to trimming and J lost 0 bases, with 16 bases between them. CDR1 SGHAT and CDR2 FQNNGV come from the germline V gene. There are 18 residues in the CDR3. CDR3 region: CASSLGGYGRDSYNEQFF. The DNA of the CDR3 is TGTGCCAGCAGCTTAGGCGGGTACGGACGAGACTCCTACAATGAGCAGTTCTTC.

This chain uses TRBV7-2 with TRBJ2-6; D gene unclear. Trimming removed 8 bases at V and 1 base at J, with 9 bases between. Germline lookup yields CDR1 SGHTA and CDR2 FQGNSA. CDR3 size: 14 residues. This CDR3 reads CASERASGANVLTF. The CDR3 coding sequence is TGTGCCAGCGAAAGGGCTTCTGGGGCCAACGTCCTGACTTTC.

CDR3 DNA: TGTGCCAGCTCACCACCTTCGGGACAGGGGTTCGGCAACTATGGCTACACCTTC. It translates to CASSPPSGQGFGNYGYTF. V usage is TRBV18 and J usage is TRBJ1-2; 10 bases align to TRBD1. CDR3 length: 18 amino acids. Germline CDR1 is KGHSH and CDR2 is LQKENI. V was clipped by 0 bases and J by 2 bases; unmatched bases: 9.

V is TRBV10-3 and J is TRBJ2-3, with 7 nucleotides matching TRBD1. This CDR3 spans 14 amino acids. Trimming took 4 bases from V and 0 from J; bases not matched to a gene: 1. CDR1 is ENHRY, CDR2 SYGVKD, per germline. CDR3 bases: TGTGCCATCAGTGCCAGGGGGAGCACAGATACGCAGTATTTT. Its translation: CAISARGSTDTQYF.

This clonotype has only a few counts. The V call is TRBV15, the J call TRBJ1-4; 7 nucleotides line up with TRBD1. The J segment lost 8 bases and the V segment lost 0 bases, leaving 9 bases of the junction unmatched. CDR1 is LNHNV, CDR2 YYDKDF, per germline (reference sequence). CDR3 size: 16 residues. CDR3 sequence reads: CATSRDRTGAREKLFF. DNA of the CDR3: TGTGCCACCAGCAGAGATCGTACAGGGGCGCGGGAAAAACTGTTTTTT. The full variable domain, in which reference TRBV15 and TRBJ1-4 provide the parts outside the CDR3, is DAMVIQNPRYQVTQFGKPVTLSCSQTLNHNVMYWYQQKSSQAPKLLFHYYDKDFNNEADTPDNFQSRRPNTSFCFLDIRSPGLGDTAMYLCATSRDRTGAREKLFFGSGTQLSVL.

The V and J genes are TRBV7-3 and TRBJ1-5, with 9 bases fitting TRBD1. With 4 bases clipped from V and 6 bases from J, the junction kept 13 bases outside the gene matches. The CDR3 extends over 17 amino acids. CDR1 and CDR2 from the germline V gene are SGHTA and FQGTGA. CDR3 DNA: TGTGCCAGCAGCTGGGGGACAGGGCCCATAAGTCTTCAGCCCCAGCATTTT. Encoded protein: CASSWGTGPISLQPQHF. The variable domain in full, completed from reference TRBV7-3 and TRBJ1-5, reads GAGVSQTPSNKVTEKGKYVELRCDPISGHTALYWYRQSLGQGPEFLIYFQGTGAADDSGLPNDRFFAVRPEGSVSTLKIQRTERGDSAVYLCASSWGTGPISLQPQHFGDGTRLSIL.

In nucleotides, the CDR3 is TGTGCCAGCAGCCATTTGGGGGTTCCTGAGCAGTTCTTC. It translates to CASSHLGVPEQFF. The chain is built from TRBV14 and TRBJ2-1; D possibly uses TRBD1 or TRBD2 (5 bases each). The CDR3 consists of 13 residues. V lost 3 bases and J lost 9, with 12 bases in between. Germline assignment: CDR1 SGHDN and CDR2 FVKESK.

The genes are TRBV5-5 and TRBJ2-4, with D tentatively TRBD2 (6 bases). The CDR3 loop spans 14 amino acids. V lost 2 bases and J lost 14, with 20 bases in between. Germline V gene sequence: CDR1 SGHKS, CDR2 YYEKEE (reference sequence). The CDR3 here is CASSLRLVGPSEYF. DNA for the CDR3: TGTGCCAGCAGCTTACGACTAGTCGGGCCGTCCGAGTACTTC.

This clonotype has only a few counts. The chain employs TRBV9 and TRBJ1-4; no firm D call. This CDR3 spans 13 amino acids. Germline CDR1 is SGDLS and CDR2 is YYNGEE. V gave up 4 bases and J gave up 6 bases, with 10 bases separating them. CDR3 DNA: TGTGCCAGCAGCTTCGGGAATCATGAAAAACTGTTTTTT. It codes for CASSFGNHEKLFF. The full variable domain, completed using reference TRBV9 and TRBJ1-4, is DSGVTQTPKHLITATGQRVTLRCSPRSGDLSVYWYQQSLDQGLQFLIQYYNGEERAKGNILERFSAQQFPDLHSELNLSSLELGDSALYFCASSFGNHEKLFFGSGTQLSVL.

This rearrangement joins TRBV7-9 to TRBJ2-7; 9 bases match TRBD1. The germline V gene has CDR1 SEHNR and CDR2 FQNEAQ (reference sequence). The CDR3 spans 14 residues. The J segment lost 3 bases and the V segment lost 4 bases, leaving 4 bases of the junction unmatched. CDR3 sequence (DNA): TGTGCCAGCAGCTCTCAGACAGGGGGCTACGAGCAGTACTTC. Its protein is CASSSQTGGYEQYF.

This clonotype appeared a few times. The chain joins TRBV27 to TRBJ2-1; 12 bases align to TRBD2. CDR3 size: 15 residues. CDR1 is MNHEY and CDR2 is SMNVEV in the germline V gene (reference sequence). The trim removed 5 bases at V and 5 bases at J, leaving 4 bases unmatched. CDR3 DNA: TGTGCCAGCAGTATCCGACTAGCGGGAGACAATGAGCAGTTCTTC. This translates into CASSIRLAGDNEQFF.

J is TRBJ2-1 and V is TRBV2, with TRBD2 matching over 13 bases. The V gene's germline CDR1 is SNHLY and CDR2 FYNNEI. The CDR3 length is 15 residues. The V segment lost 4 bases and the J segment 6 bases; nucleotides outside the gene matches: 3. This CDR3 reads CASSGGLAGVNEQFF. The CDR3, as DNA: TGTGCCAGCAGTGGTGGACTAGCGGGAGTCAATGAGCAGTTCTTC. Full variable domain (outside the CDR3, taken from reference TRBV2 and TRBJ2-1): EPEVTQTPSHQVTQMGQEVILRCVPISNHLYFYWYRQILGQKVEFLVSFYNNEISEKSEIFDDQFSVERPDGSNFTLKIRSTKLEDSAMYFCASSGGLAGVNEQFFGPGTRLTVL.

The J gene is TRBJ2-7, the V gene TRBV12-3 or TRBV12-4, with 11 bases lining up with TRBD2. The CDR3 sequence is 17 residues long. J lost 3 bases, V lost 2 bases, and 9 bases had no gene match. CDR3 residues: CASSLLAGGPLSYEQYF. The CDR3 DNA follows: TGTGCCAGCAGTTTATTAGCGGGAGGGCCGCTAAGCTACGAGCAGTACTTC.

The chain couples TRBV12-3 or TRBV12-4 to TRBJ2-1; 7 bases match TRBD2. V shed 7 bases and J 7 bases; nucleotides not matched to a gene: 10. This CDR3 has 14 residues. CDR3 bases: TGTGCCAGCATCTTACCGGGGGGTGGGAATGAGCAGTTCTTC. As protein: CASILPGGGNEQFF.

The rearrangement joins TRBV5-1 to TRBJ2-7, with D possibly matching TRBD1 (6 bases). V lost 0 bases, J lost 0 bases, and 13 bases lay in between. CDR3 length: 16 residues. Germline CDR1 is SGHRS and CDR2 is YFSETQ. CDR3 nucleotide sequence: TGCGCCAGCAGCTTGGCCGTCGACAGGAGCTCCTACGAGCAGTACTTC. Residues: CASSLAVDRSSYEQYF.

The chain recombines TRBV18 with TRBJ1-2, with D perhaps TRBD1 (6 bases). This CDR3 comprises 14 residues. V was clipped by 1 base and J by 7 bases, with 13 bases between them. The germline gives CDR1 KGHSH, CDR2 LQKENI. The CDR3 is CASSPLQGTGGYTF. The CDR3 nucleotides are TGTGCCAGCTCACCACTTCAGGGGACGGGTGGCTACACCTTC.